This section outlines one TCR beta chain sequence together with its context. Its antigen remains unknown. This sample was taken from a study of T cell responses to AZD1222 COVID-19 vaccine. Whole-study results and caveats: Repertoires were collected only later (after the peak T cell response had occurred).

Here immunoSEQ multiplex PCR was the method, and the copy in TCRdb shows in-frame clones only, minus some. The sample has over 70,000 clones, approximately 88% seen once; the top ten hold around 5.5%. Material: peripheral blood, obtained on day 0 of AZD1222 vaccination. This TCR came from an adult in good health.

As DNA, the CDR3 is TGTGCCTCTCAAAAGAACACTGAAGCTTTCTTT. This encodes CASQKNTEAFF. V and J are TRBV12-3 or TRBV12-4 and TRBJ1-1; D is unresolved. Trimming took off 11 bases at V and 1 base at J, with 8 bases between the two ends. The CDR3 totals 11 residues.